This TCR beta chain was recovered during a study of technical replicates of blood from a handful of donors. CDR1 and CDR2 (germline): SEHNR, FQNEAQ (reference sequence). Trimming took off 5 bases at V and 3 bases at J, with 16 bases between the two ends. The CDR3 is made up of 15 amino acids. The protocol was immunoSEQ multiplex PCR, while the TCRdb copy is restricted to in-frame clones and leaves out a portion. The sample includes about 90,000 clones, around 90% of them seen just once. The J gene is TRBJ1-2, the V gene TRBV7-9, with D possibly being TRBD1 (5 bases). This sequence was found in a human donor in good health. Sequencing was carried out using T cells isolated from PBMCs. Written as DNA, the CDR3 is TGTGCCAGCAGCCTCCGAGGACAAGCATACTATGGCTACACCTTC. Protein: CASSLRGQAYYGYTF.